There are many counts of the clone carrying this TCR beta chain. These data originate in a study of blood T cell repertoires in COVID-19. Study summary: Collection of acute and convalescent COVID-19 samples took place in the United States, Italy and Spain. Nucleic acid was either cDNA or gDNA, and it came from T cells, B-cell-depleted T cells, or PBMCs.

Produced via immunoSEQ multiplex PCR; TCRdb's table is partial and in-frame only. This table holds 300,000 to 400,000 clones, about 89% found once. Seattle's enrolled individuals joined amid active infection and were then monitored longitudinally. Sequenced input: peripheral blood. This TCR was sampled from a woman aged 55 to 70 with COVID-19, enrolled during active disease.

This chain's CDR3 is CASSVEGQQDEQYF. For the CDR3, the DNA is TGTGCCAGCAGCGTAGAGGGGCAGCAGGACGAGCAGTACTTC. The rearrangement uses TRBV9 and TRBJ2-7, with D tentatively TRBD1 (5 bases). Germline-derived CDR1 and CDR2 are SGDLS and YYNGEE. The CDR3 extends over 14 amino acids. Trimming took 0 bases from V and 5 from J, leaving 12 bases between them. Filled out from reference TRBV9 and TRBJ2-7, the complete variable domain reads DSGVTQTPKHLITATGQRVTLRCSPRSGDLSVYWYQQSLDQGLQFLIQYYNGEERAKGNILERFSAQQFPDLHSELNLSSLELGDSALYFCASSVEGQQDEQYFGPGTRLTVT.